The T cell receptor (beta chain) described here comes from a study of blood T cells in healthy people across ages. Study findings and constraints: The recorded TCR beta diversity per million T cells decreased in a roughly linear manner with age. When set beside aged donors, long-lived donors presented more naive CD4+ cells and higher diversity. It was found that TCR beta diversity correlated strongly with the percentage of naive T cells.

The use of a sample-barcoded 5' primer and a J-beta primer mix characterized a second PCR of about 6 to 12 cycles. Researchers report that a template-switch adaptor with 12 random nucleotides tagged each cDNA molecule. MiXCR, run by TCRdb on the 5' RACE reads, gives a single entry per CDR3 protein. This table has about 730,000 distinct CDR3 sequences, roughly 41% appearing once. This CDR3 has 13 amino acids. CDR1 is SGHTA and CDR2 is FQGTGA in the germline V gene. As concerns this clonotype: The antigen remains undetermined.

The TCR comes from a woman in her sixties in good health. The material sequenced was blood. The rearrangement joins TRBV7-3 to TRBJ2-7, with 9 bases lining up with TRBD1. The end of the DNA fits TRBJ2-5 better, so the J call may be wrong. The CDR3 here is CASSLDRGQTQYF. CDR3 nucleotide sequence: TGTGCCAGCAGCTTGGACAGGGGACAGACCCAGTACTTC.